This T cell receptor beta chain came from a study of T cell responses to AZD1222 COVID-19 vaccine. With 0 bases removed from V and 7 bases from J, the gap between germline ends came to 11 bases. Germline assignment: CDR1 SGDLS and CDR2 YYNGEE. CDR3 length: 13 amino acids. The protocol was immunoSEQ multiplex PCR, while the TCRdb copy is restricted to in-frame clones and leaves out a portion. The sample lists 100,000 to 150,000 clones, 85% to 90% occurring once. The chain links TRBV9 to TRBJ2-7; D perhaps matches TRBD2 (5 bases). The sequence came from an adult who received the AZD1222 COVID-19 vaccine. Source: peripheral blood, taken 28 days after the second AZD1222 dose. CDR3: CASSVGPTGEQYF. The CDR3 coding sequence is TGTGCCAGCAGCGTAGGGCCTACGGGAGAGCAGTACTTC.